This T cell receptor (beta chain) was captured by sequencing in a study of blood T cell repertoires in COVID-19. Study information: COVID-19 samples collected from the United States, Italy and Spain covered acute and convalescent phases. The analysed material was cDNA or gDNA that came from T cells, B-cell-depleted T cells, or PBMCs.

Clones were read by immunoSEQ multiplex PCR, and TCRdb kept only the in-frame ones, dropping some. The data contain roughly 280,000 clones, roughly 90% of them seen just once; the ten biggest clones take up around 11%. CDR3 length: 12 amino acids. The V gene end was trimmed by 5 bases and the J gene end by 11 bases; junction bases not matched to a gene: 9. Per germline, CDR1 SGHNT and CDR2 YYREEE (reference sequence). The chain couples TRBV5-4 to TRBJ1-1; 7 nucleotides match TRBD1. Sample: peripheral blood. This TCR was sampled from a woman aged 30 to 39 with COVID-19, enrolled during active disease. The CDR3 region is CASSYRGGGAFF. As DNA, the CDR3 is TGTGCCAGCAGTTATCGAGGGGGCGGTGCTTTCTTT.